This T cell receptor beta chain was profiled in a study of beta chain features in type 1 diabetes. General study points: Insertions were fewer and deletions more numerous at VDJ junctions in type 1 diabetes patients. HLA influence on TCRB rearrangement stayed unresolved here.

Concerning this clone itself: Its antigen is unknown.

Sorting gave populations that all exceeded 98% purity. Since all of the isolated RNA was reverse transcribed, expressed TCRB transcripts were what got sequenced. An average of around 3.9 million reads was obtained for naive, central memory and regulatory T cell samples. The data were produced by immunoSEQ multiplex PCR, yet TCRdb's version contains in-frame clones alone and is incomplete. Of some 150,000 clones in the sample, over 9.5% were seen once. Germline loops: CDR1 GTSNPN, CDR2 SVGIG (reference sequence). Trimming removed 2 bases from V and 0 bases from J; junction bases left unmatched: 11. This CDR3 spans 18 amino acids.

The receptor's source is a young man in good health. This chain links TRBV30 with TRBJ2-4, with TRBD2 matching 9 bases. The sequenced sample was naive CD4+ T cells from blood. The CDR3: CAWSTWTSDNVAKNIQYF. CDR3 nucleotide sequence: TGTGCCTGGAGTACTTGGACTAGCGATAACGTAGCCAAAAACATTCAGTACTTC.